This T cell receptor beta chain was recovered during a study of a mutant IDH1 vaccine in newly diagnosed glioma. Across the whole study: Either 4-6 weeks after radiotherapy alone or alongside temozolomide, vaccination was begun. Earlier treatment was radiotherapy, temozolomide, or both, with most getting both.

Sequencing used immunoSEQ multiplex PCR; TCRdb keeps in-frame clones, though not all of them. Among about 34,000 clones, around nine tenths were seen once, and the ten largest hold around 13%. In regard to this clone: Its target is not known.

V dropped 2 bases and J dropped 3; count of bases not matched to a gene: 2. The germline V gene has CDR1 SGHNT and CDR2 YYREEE (reference sequence). CDR3 length: 14 amino acids. Time point defined: week 47, end of study. Every vaccine dose comprised 300 ug of mutant IDH1 20-mer peptide plus topical imiquimod. The sequence came from a woman in her twenties or thirties with glioma. The sequencing here drew on PBMCs, taken from a glioma patient whose treatment included an IDH1 peptide vaccine. The V call is TRBV5-4, the J call TRBJ2-3; 8 nucleotides agree with TRBD2. This CDR3 reads CASSLAGATDTQYF. The DNA of the CDR3 is TGTGCCAGCAGCTTAGCGGGGGCTACAGATACGCAGTATTTT. The full variable domain, in which reference TRBV5-4 and TRBJ2-3 provide the parts outside the CDR3, is ETGVTQSPTHLIKTRGQQVTLRCSSQSGHNTVSWYQQALGQGPQFIFQYYREEENGRGNFPPRFSGLQFPNYSSELNVNALELDDSALYLCASSLAGATDTQYFGPGTRLTVL.